A selection of T cell receptor beta chains follows, all from one sample in a study of control samples from healthy donors and cancer patients. Clones were read by immunoSEQ multiplex PCR, and TCRdb kept only the in-frame ones, dropping some. The sample has some 170,000 clones, roughly 95% seen once; the top ten hold approximately 1%. The sequenced sample consisted of blood. The receptors derive from a woman under 40 in good health. Each CDR3 is given with its conserved first and last residue. The D gene is left open where the match is weak.

CDR3nt: TGTGCCAGCAGCTCAACAGGGAGGGCCAACTATGGCTACACCTTC
CDR3aa: CASSSTGRANYGYTF
len: 15
j_gene: TRBJ1-2
v_gene: TRBV7-9
d_gene: NA

CDR3nt: TGTGCCAGCGTTGGGGAGCGGTCCATCGGATACGAGCAGTACTTC
CDR3aa: CASVGERSIGYEQYF
len: 15
j_gene: TRBJ2-7
v_gene: TRBV28
d_gene: NA

CDR3nt: TGTGCCAGCAGTGCCCAGGGGGCCTCCTACAATGAGCAGTTCTTC
CDR3aa: CASSAQGASYNEQFF
len: 15
j_gene: TRBJ2-1
v_gene: TRBV2
d_gene: TRBD1

CDR3nt: TGTGCCAGCAGCTTAGGGACTAGCGGGGCCTACGAGCAGTACTTC
CDR3aa: CASSLGTSGAYEQYF
len: 15
j_gene: TRBJ2-7
v_gene: TRBV11-2
d_gene: TRBD2

CDR3nt: TGTGCCAGCAGCTTTTGGGGACTAGCGTCGGGCGAGCAGTACTTC
CDR3aa: CASSFWGLASGEQYF
len: 15
j_gene: TRBJ2-7
v_gene: TRBV7-9
d_gene: TRBD2

CDR3nt: TGTGCCAGCAGTTACGCGGGAGTTAATCAGCCCCAGCATTTT
CDR3aa: CASSYAGVNQPQHF
len: 14
j_gene: TRBJ1-5
v_gene: TRBV6-5
d_gene: NA

CDR3nt: TGTGCCAGCAGCCAAGATTCGGGGTCCCACTATGGCTACACCTTC
CDR3aa: CASSQDSGSHYGYTF
len: 15
j_gene: TRBJ1-2
v_gene: TRBV14
d_gene: NA

CDR3nt: TGCGCCAGCAGCTTGGCGTCAGGGGGCCATGAAAAACTGTTTTTT
CDR3aa: CASSLASGGHEKLFF
len: 15
j_gene: TRBJ1-4
v_gene: TRBV5-1
d_gene: TRBD1

CDR3nt: TGTGCCAGCCGTTCCACCGGGGGGCACACTGAAGCTTTCTTT
CDR3aa: CASRSTGGHTEAFF
len: 14
j_gene: TRBJ1-1
v_gene: TRBV28
d_gene: NA

CDR3nt: TGTGCCAGCAGCAGGGGCCGGGGAGCTGTTTTT
CDR3aa: CASSRGRGAVF
len: 11
j_gene: TRBJ2-2
v_gene: TRBV21-1
d_gene: NA

CDR3nt: TGTGCCAGCAGTTTAATCGGAAACACCATATATTTT
CDR3aa: CASSLIGNTIYF
len: 12
j_gene: TRBJ1-3
v_gene: TRBV27
d_gene: NA

CDR3nt: TGTGCCAGCAGTCCCCGACAGGGGGGGACCTATAATTCACCCCTCCACTTT
CDR3aa: CASSPRQGGTYNSPLHF
len: 17
j_gene: TRBJ1-6
v_gene: TRBV28
d_gene: TRBD1

CDR3nt: TGTGCCAGCAGTCATTTTACGGGGCAACCGAACACTGAAGCTTTCTTT
CDR3aa: CASSHFTGQPNTEAFF
len: 16
j_gene: TRBJ1-1
v_gene: TRBV28
d_gene: NA

CDR3nt: TGTGCCAGCAGCCAAGGTCGCGGCGGGGGAAACTATGGCTACACCTTC
CDR3aa: CASSQGRGGGNYGYTF
len: 16
j_gene: TRBJ1-2
v_gene: TRBV3-1/TRBV3-2
d_gene: NA

CDR3nt: TGTGCCAGCAGTTACTCGAAGGGGCACGGAATCCGAACGCAGTATTTT
CDR3aa: CASSYSKGHGIRTQYF
len: 16
j_gene: TRBJ2-3
v_gene: TRBV6-5
d_gene: NA

CDR3nt: TGTGCCAGCAGTTACAAGACAGGGGCCTCTGGAAACACCATATATTTT
CDR3aa: CASSYKTGASGNTIYF
len: 16
j_gene: TRBJ1-3
v_gene: TRBV6-6
d_gene: TRBD1

CDR3nt: TGCAGCGTTGAAGGTAGCGGGGGCCCCTCCTACAATGAGCAGTTCTTC
CDR3aa: CSVEGSGGPSYNEQFF
len: 16
j_gene: TRBJ2-1
v_gene: TRBV29-1
d_gene: TRBD2

CDR3nt: TGCGCCAGCAGCTTGGAGGGGGCGGGGGCCACTTGGGGGAATGAGCAGTTCTTC
CDR3aa: CASSLEGAGATWGNEQFF
len: 18
j_gene: TRBJ2-1
v_gene: TRBV5-1
d_gene: NA

CDR3nt: TGCGCCAGCAGCTTGGAAGCTAGCGGGATTAGCCTTGAGCAGTTCTTC
CDR3aa: CASSLEASGISLEQFF
len: 16
j_gene: TRBJ2-1
v_gene: TRBV5-1
d_gene: TRBD2

CDR3nt: TGTGCCAGTAGTATACCTCAAACACGAATGCGAAATGAAAAACTGTTTTTT
CDR3aa: CASSIPQTRMRNEKLFF
len: 17
j_gene: TRBJ1-4
v_gene: TRBV19
d_gene: NA

CDR3nt: TGTGCCAGCAGTTTCGGTGGACCAATGTACCAAGAGACCCAGTACTTC
CDR3aa: CASSFGGPMYQETQYF
len: 16
j_gene: TRBJ2-5
v_gene: TRBV5-4
d_gene: NA

CDR3nt: TGTGCCAGCAGCTCTAACAGGGGAAATGGGGCCAACGTCCTGACTTTC
CDR3aa: CASSSNRGNGANVLTF
len: 16
j_gene: TRBJ2-6
v_gene: TRBV7-9
d_gene: TRBD1